This TCR beta chain stems from a study of CD8 T cells in Susac syndrome. RNA amounts of roughly 0.45 to 1 ug underwent reverse transcription with random hexamers. TCRdb used MiXCR to reprocess the immunoSEQ multiplex PCR reads, holding one entry per CDR3 protein. The table has 250,000 to 300,000 distinct CDR3 sequences, approximately 85% seen once. Per the germline V gene, CDR1 is SGHTA and CDR2 is FQGNSA. This CDR3 region has 16 residues. The V segment lost 4 bases and the J segment 1 base; nucleotides outside the gene matches: 7. The clonotype comes from a human donor with multiple sclerosis. The chain is built from TRBV7-2 and TRBJ2-4, with 7 bases lining up with TRBD1. The specimen sequenced was CD8+ T cells from PBMCs. CDR3 amino acids: CASSYEGAMAKNIQYF. In nucleotides, the CDR3 is TGTGCCAGCAGCTATGAGGGGGCCATGGCCAAAAACATTCAGTACTTC. The full variable domain, completed using reference TRBV7-2 and TRBJ2-4, is GAGVSQSPSNKVTEKGKDVELRCDPISGHTALYWYRQSLGQGLEFLIYFQGNSAPDKSGLPSDRFSAERTGGSVSTLTIQRTQQEDSAVYLCASSYEGAMAKNIQYFGAGTRLSVL.